This T cell receptor beta chain is from a study of T cell responses to AZD1222 COVID-19 vaccine. Overall study findings and caveats: Repertoire collection took place solely once the T cell response had peaked. Spike-specific TCR repertoires showed rising breadth and depth after two AZD1222 doses. Recipients of AZD1222 seropositive at baseline numbered only 6 or 7.

Comment on this clone: Antigen: not known. A read error may account for a junction end that differs from germline. The sample contains more than one DNA sequence encoding this CDR3.

Measured with immunoSEQ multiplex PCR; TCRdb has only the in-frame clones, and not every one. There are approximately 160,000 clones in the sample; approximately 89% occur only once, and around 2.3% lies in the top ten. This CDR3 has 15 amino acids. Germline loops: CDR1 SGHTA, CDR2 FQGNSA. The TCR was taken from an adult in good health. The source material was peripheral blood, sampled on day 0 of AZD1222 vaccination. The V gene is TRBV7-2, the J gene TRBJ2-1; 11 nucleotides align to TRBD2. Written as DNA, the CDR3 is TGTGCCAGCAGCCTAGCGGGAGGTACCTACAATGAGCAGTTCTTC. Translating it yields CASSLAGGTYNEQFF. The entire variable domain, with the rest obtained from reference TRBV7-2 and TRBJ2-1, is as follows: GAGVSQSPSNKVTEKGKDVELRCDPISGHTALYWYRQSLGQGLEFLIYFQGNSAPDKSGLPSDRFSAERTGGSVSTLTIQRTQQEDSAVYLCASSLAGGTYNEQFFGPGTRLTVL.